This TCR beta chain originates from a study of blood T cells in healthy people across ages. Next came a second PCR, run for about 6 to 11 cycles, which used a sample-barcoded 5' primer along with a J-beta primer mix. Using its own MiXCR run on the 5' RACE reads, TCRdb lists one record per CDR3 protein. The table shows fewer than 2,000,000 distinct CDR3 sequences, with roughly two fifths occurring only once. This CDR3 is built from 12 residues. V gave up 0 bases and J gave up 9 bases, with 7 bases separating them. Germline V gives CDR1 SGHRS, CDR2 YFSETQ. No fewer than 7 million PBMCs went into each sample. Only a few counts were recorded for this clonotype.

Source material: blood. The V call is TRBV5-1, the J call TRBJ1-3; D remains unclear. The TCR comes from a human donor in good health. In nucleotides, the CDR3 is TGCGCCAGCAGCTTGGACAGAACCACCATATATTTT. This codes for CASSLDRTTIYF.